This TCR beta chain was identified during a study of PD-1 blockade in classical Hodgkin lymphoma. Study-wide findings and caveats: Those achieving complete response showed baseline diversity like newly diagnosed patients. By C4D1 there was a significant rise in CD4+ TCR diversity but not in CD8+ TCR diversity. The drivers behind the repertoire differences, possibly disease activity or prior therapy, remain undefined.

Assay: immunoSEQ multiplex PCR; the TCRdb copy retains only in-frame clones and omits some. The sample carries about 58,000 clones, 88% recorded once. A word on this clone: Its antigen is not known.

All trial patients relapsed after autologous stem cell transplantation. The TCR sequence derives from a human donor with classical Hodgkin lymphoma. The source was peripheral blood mononuclear cells (PBMCs), collected before the second cycle of nivolumab.

The CDR3, as DNA: TGTGCCAGTAGTATAAGTTGGCAGGTTTATAGCAATCAGCCCCAGCATTTT. Amino acid sequence: CASSISWQVYSNQPQHF. The chain uses TRBV19 and TRBJ1-5, with D unclear. V lost 2 bases and J 0 bases, leaving 14 bases between the germline ends. This CDR3 region has 17 residues. Germline V gene sequence: CDR1 LNHDA, CDR2 SQIVND (reference sequence).